The 12 T cell receptor beta chains below were found in one sample sequenced in a study of identical twins. One entry per CDR3 protein results from TCRdb running MiXCR on the 5' RACE reads. The data hold 450,000 or so distinct CDR3 sequences, with about 14% observed a single time. These records were also assigned to another study, of yellow fever vaccine responses in identical twins.

Sequenced sample: CD4+ T cells sorted from blood. Source of these receptors: a woman under 30 in good health.

The chain couples TRBV27 to TRBJ2-5; D not resolved. Germline loops: CDR1 MNHEY, CDR2 SMNVEV (reference sequence). V was trimmed by 0 bases and J by 7 bases, leaving 12 bases between them. The CDR3 consists of 14 residues. CDR3 residues: CASSLSFLGWTQYF. The DNA for the CDR3 is TGTGCCAGCAGTTTATCGTTCCTCGGCTGGACCCAGTACTTC.

The chain recombines TRBV11-2 with TRBJ2-7, with 11 bases matching TRBD2. Per the germline V gene, CDR1 is SGHAT and CDR2 is FQNNGV. This CDR3 comprises 17 residues. Trimming removed 2 bases from V and 3 bases from J; junction bases left unmatched: 9. CDR3 sequence reads: CASSLIAGGPENYEQYF. As DNA, the CDR3 is TGTGCCAGCAGCTTAATAGCGGGAGGGCCGGAAAACTACGAGCAGTACTTC.

This sequence joins TRBV7-8 and TRBJ1-5; 7 bases are a match to TRBD1. The J segment lost 4 bases and the V segment lost 5 bases, leaving 8 bases of the junction unmatched. This CDR3 contains 15 residues. Germline V gene sequence: CDR1 SGHVS, CDR2 FQNEAQ. The CDR3 coding sequence is TGTGCCAGCAGCGCAGCCGGGACAGCTAATCAGCCCCAGCATTTT. Translation gives CASSAAGTANQPQHF.

This sequence joins TRBV11-3 and TRBJ2-1; TRBD1 or TRBD2 may be the D gene (5 bases each). CDR3 size: 17 residues. The ends were cut back, 0 bases at V and 6 bases at J, with 18 bases in the middle. CDR1 is SGHNT, CDR2 YENEEA, per germline. CDR3 sequence reads: CASSLDQGRRAGNEQFF. The CDR3 nucleotides read TGTGCCAGCAGCTTAGATCAGGGCCGGCGGGCTGGCAATGAGCAGTTCTTC.

The V gene is TRBV25-1, the J gene TRBJ2-3, with no clear D. CDR3 length: 15 residues. V lost 3 bases and J 5 bases, leaving 15 bases between the germline ends. CDR1 is MGHDK and CDR2 is SYGVNS in the germline V gene. CDR3 region: CASSELGRKVDTQYF. The DNA of the CDR3 is TGTGCCAGCAGTGAGTTGGGCCGGAAGGTAGATACGCAGTATTTT. The whole variable domain, remainder taken from reference TRBV25-1 and TRBJ2-3, is EADIYQTPRYLVIGTGKKITLECSQTMGHDKMYWYQQDPGMELHLIHYSYGVNSTEKGDLSSESTVSRIRTEHFPLTLESARPSHTSQYLCASSELGRKVDTQYFGPGTRLTVL.

This clonotype was counted at least ten times. J is TRBJ2-1 and V is TRBV5-6; no clear D. The CDR3 extends over 13 amino acids. V was pared by 4 bases and J by 7 bases, with 12 bases between. Per germline, CDR1 SGHDT and CDR2 YYEEEE. The DNA of the CDR3 is TGTGCCAGCAGCCCACCTGAGAAGAATGAGCAGTTCTTC. It specifies CASSPPEKNEQFF.

This clonotype was detected a few times. The chain couples TRBV7-2 to TRBJ2-3, with TRBD2 as a possible D gene (6 bases). The V gene's germline CDR1 is SGHTA and CDR2 FQGNSA. The CDR3 has 13 amino acids. Trimming shortened V by 5 bases and J by 6 bases, and 12 bases separated the two germline ends. The CDR3 DNA sequence: TGTGCCAGCAGCGCAAGACTAGGGGATACGCAGTATTTT. It codes for CASSARLGDTQYF.

V gene TRBV5-4 combines with J gene TRBJ2-5, with D hard to call. The V end was cut by 0 bases, the J end by 0 bases, with 6 bases between. The germline CDR1 and CDR2 sequences are SGHNT and YYREEE (reference sequence). The CDR3 is made up of 14 amino acids. The CDR3 DNA reads as TGTGCCAGCAGCTTGGGGGCGTACCAAGAGACCCAGTACTTC. This gives the protein CASSLGAYQETQYF.

The CDR3 region is CASSHDRGNVLTF. CDR3 DNA: TGTGCCAGCAGTCACGACAGGGGCAACGTCCTGACTTTC. This chain joins TRBV28 and TRBJ2-6; TRBD1 aligns across 8 bases. Germline V gives CDR1 MDHEN, CDR2 SYDVKM. V shed 5 bases and J 9 bases; nucleotides not matched to a gene: 3. CDR3 length equals 13 residues.

This clonotype was seen only a few times. The chain joins TRBV4-3 to TRBJ1-4; D unresolved. V was pared by 1 base and J by 3 bases, with 9 bases between. This CDR3 has 15 residues. From germline, CDR1 is LGHNA and CDR2 YSLEER. CDR3 sequence (DNA): TGCGCCAGCAGCCAAGGGGTAGCCTCTAATGAAAAACTGTTTTTT. Translated, it gives CASSQGVASNEKLFF.

There are many counts of this clonotype. The genes are TRBV6-1 and TRBJ2-2; the D gene is possibly TRBD1 (6 bases). With 5 bases removed from V and 4 bases from J, the gap between germline ends came to 11 bases. CDR1 and CDR2 (germline): MNHNS, SASEGT. This CDR3 is 14 amino acids long. The CDR3 loop is CASSLTGTTGELFF. CDR3 in DNA: TGTGCCAGCAGTCTTACAGGGACCACCGGGGAGCTGTTTTTT.

The chain uses TRBV11-2 and TRBJ2-3; TRBD2 matches 11 bases. Germline-derived CDR1 and CDR2 are SGHAT and FQNNGV. This CDR3 is built from 19 residues. Trimming removed 8 bases from V and 1 base from J; junction bases left unmatched: 17. CDR3 sequence reads: CASSLEASGRNLRTDTQYF. The CDR3 region has the DNA TGTGCCAGCTCCCTCGAGGCTAGCGGGAGGAACTTGCGCACAGATACGCAGTATTTT.